This entry lists 3 T cell receptor beta chains sequenced from one sample in a study of human versus mouse CDR3 diversity and MHC coevolution. Sequenced by immunoSEQ multiplex PCR; TCRdb stores in-frame clones only, minus some. The data contain fewer than 80,000 clones, around 93% of them singletons. Sequences were obtained from naive CD4+ T cells from blood. The subset here: CD45RO-negative CD62L-positive naive CD4 T cells. The receptors derive from a person aged 30-69 years in good health.

The chain employs TRBV30 and TRBJ2-7; D perhaps matches TRBD2 (5 bases). This CDR3 has 12 residues. Between the trimmed V and J ends, which lost 7 bases and 13 bases, there was a span of 23 bases. Per the germline V gene, CDR1 is GTSNPN and CDR2 is SVGIG (reference sequence). CDR3 region: CASSVEGFASYF. The CDR3 nucleotides are TGTGCCTCTTCAGTAGAGGGATTTGCGTCATACTTC.

The chain couples TRBV10-3 to TRBJ1-1; D not resolved. Trimming shortened V by 0 bases and J by 1 base, and 9 bases separated the two germline ends. This CDR3 is built from 15 residues. The germline V gene has CDR1 ENHRY and CDR2 SYGVKD. The DNA for the CDR3 is TGTGCCATCAGTGAGTCGCTACAGCAGAACACTGAAGCTTTCTTT. Translated, it gives CAISESLQQNTEAFF.

V usage is TRBV6-1 and J usage is TRBJ1-5; no reliable D call. CDR1 is MNHNS, CDR2 SASEGT, per germline. There are 15 residues in the CDR3. V was trimmed by 4 bases and J by 3 bases, leaving 13 bases between them. DNA of the CDR3: TGTGCCAGCAGTGGGTTCACGGGGTCCAATCAGCCCCAGCATTTT. It yields the protein CASSGFTGSNQPQHF.